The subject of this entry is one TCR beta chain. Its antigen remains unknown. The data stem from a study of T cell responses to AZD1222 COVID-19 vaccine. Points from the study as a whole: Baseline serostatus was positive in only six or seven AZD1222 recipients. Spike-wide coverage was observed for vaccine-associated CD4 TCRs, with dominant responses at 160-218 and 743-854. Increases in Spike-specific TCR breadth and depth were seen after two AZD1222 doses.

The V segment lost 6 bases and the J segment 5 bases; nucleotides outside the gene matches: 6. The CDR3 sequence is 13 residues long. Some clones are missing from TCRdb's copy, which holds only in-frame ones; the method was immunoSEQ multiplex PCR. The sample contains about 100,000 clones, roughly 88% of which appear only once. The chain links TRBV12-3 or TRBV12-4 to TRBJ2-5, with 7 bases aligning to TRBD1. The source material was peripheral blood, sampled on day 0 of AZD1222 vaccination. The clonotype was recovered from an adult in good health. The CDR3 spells CASSLQGYETQYF. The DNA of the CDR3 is TGTGCCAGCAGCCTACAGGGGTACGAGACCCAGTACTTC.